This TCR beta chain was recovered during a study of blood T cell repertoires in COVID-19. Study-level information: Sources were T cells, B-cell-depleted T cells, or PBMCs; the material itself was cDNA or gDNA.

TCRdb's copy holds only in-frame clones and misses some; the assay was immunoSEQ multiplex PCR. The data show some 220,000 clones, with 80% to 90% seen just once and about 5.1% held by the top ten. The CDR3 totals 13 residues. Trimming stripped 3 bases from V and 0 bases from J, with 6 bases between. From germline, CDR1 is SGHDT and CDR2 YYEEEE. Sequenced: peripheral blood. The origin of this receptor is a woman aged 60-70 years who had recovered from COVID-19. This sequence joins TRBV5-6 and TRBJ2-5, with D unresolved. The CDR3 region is CASSSRYQETQYF. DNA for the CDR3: TGTGCCAGCAGCTCGCGGTACCAAGAGACCCAGTACTTC.